The rows below give T cell receptor beta chains drawn from one sample of a study of vaccination effects on CD4 cells after COVID-19. Assay used: immunoSEQ multiplex PCR; TCRdb lists only in-frame clones, some missing. The sample includes about 63,000 clones, roughly 75% of them seen just once. The antigens these receptors bind are not known. The sample in question was CD4+ T cells from PBMCs cultured with HCoV-OC43 spike peptides, obtained before COVID-19 vaccination. Receptors were obtained from a human donor who received a COVID-19 vaccine. Both conserved end residues are trimmed from each CDR3.

V,CDR3
TRBV10-3,ATGATGGYGYT
TRBV28,ASSSEIYGYT
TRBV5-6,ASSLRQGKSPLH
TRBV5-4,ASSLRAESGNTIY
TRBV5-1,ASSLTWRGSYNEQF
TRBV7-9,ASSLKSAGYNEQF
TRBV15,ATSRDRGGITEAF
TRBV19,ASSKTTNTGELF
TRBV19,ASSIDRGRGNQPQH
TRBV5-5,ASSFSGLNTEAF
TRBV9,ASSVGYSGNTIY
TRBV5-4,ASSPWTGVPDTQY
TRBV9,ASPQDRPPPNTGELF
TRBV18,ASSLGQGRRNSPLH
TRBV19,ASSRAGKTQETQY
TRBV7-8,ASSLDYRGLVTDTQY